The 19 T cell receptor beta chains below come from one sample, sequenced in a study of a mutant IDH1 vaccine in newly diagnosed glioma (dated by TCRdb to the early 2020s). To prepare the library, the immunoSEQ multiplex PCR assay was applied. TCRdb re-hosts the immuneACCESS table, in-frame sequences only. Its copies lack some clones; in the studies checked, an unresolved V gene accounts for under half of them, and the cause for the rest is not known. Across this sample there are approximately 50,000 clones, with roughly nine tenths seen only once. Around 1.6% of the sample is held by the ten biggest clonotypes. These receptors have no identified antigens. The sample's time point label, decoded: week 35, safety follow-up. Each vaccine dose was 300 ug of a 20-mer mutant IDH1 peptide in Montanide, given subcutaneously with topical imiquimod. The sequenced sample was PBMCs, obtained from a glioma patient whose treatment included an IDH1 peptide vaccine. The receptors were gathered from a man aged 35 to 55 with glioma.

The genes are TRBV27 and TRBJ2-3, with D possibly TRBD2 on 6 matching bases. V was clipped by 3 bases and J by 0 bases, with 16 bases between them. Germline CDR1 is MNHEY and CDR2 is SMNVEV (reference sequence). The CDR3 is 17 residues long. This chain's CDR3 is CASSFSTGVTSTDTQYF. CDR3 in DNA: TGTGCCAGCAGTTTCTCCACGGGGGTAACTAGCACAGATACGCAGTATTTT.

The chain's CDR3 is CASSRSLSSYEQYF. DNA for the CDR3: TGTGCCAGCAGCCGCAGTCTTAGCTCCTACGAGCAGTACTTC. The genes are TRBV9 and TRBJ2-7, with no clear D. The V gene lost 4 bases and the J gene lost 0 bases, with 11 bases spanning the gap. This CDR3 has 14 residues. Germline V CDR1 and CDR2: SGDLS, YYNGEE.

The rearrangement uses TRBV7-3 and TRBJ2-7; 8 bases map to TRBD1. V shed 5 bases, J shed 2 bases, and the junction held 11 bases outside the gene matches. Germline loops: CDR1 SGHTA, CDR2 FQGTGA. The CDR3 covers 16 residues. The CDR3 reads CASSPAGGRGTYEQYF. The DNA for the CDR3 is TGTGCCAGCAGCCCAGCAGGGGGCCGCGGAACCTACGAGCAGTACTTC.

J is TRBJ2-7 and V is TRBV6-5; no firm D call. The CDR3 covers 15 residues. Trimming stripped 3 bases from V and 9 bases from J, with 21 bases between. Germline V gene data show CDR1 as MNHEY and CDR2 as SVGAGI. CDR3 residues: CASSYSHGFYDGQYF. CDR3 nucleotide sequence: TGTGCCAGCAGTTATTCCCACGGTTTCTACGATGGGCAGTACTTC.

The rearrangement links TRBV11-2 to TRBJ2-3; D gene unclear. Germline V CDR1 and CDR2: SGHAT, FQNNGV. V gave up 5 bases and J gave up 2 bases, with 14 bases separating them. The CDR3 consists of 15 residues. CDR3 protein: CASSPDGRHTDTQYF. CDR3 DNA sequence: TGTGCCAGCAGCCCCGACGGGCGGCACACAGATACGCAGTATTTT. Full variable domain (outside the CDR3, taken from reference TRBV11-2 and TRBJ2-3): EAGVAQSPRYKIIEKRQSVAFWCNPISGHATLYWYQQILGQGPKLLIQFQNNGVVDDSQLPKDRFSAERLKGVDSTLKIQPAKLEDSAVYLCASSPDGRHTDTQYFGPGTRLTVL.

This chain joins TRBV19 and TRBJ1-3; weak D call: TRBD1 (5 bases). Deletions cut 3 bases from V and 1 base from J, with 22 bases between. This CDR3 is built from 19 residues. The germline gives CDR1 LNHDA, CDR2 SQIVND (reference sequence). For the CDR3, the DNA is TGTGCCAGTAGTATTATCCTGCTGGGGACGGAGAGATCTGGAAACACCATATATTTT. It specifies CASSIILLGTERSGNTIYF.

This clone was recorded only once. This chain's CDR3 is CASSPGTSLTNEQFF. CDR3 bases: TGTGCCAGCAGCCCCGGGACTAGCCTGACAAATGAGCAGTTCTTC. The V call is TRBV6-5, the J call TRBJ2-1, with TRBD2 identical over 9 bases. The V gene's germline CDR1 is MNHEY and CDR2 SVGAGI. V was pared by 6 bases and J by 7 bases, with 10 bases of the junction left unmatched. This CDR3 contains 15 residues.

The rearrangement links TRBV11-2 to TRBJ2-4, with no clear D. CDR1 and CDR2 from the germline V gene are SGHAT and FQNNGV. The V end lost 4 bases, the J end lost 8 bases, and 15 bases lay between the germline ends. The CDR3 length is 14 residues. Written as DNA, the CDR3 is TGTGCCAGCAGCTCGCCGGCTCCGCCGTACATTCAGTACTTC. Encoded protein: CASSSPAPPYIQYF.

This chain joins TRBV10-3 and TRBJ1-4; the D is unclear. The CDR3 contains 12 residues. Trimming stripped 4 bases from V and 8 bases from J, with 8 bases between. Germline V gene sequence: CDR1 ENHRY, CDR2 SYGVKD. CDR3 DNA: TGTGCCATCAGTGTTTTGGGAGAAAAACTGTTTTTT. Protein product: CAISVLGEKLFF.

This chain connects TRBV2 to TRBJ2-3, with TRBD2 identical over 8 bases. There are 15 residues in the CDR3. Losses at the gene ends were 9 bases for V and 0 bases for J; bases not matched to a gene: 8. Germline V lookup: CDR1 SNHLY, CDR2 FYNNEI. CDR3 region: CARGVGRGSTDTQYF. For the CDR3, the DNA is TGTGCCAGGGGTGTCGGGAGGGGAAGCACAGATACGCAGTATTTT.

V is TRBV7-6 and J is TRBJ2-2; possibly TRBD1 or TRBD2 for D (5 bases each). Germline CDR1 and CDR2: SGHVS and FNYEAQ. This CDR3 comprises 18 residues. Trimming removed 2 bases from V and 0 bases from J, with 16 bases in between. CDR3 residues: CASSLSRPGAANTGELFF. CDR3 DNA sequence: TGTGCCAGCAGCTTATCTCGCCCCGGGGCCGCGAACACCGGGGAGCTGTTTTTT.

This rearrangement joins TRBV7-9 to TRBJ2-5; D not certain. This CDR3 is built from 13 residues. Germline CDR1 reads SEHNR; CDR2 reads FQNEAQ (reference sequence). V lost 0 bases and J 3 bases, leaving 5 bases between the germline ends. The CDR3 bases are TGTGCCAGCAGCTTAGCACTGAAAGAGACCCAGTACTTC. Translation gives CASSLALKETQYF.

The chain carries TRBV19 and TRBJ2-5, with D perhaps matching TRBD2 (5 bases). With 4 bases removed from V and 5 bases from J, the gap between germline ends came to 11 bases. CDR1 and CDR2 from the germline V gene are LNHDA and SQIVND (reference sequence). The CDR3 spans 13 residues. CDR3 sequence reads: CASSRASWETQYF. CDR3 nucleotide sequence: TGTGCCAGTAGTAGGGCTAGCTGGGAGACCCAGTACTTC.

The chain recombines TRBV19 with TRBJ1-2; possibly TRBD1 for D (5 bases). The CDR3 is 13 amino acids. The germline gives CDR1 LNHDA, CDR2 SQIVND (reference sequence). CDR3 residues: CATKQGPNYGYTF. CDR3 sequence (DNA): TGTGCTACCAAGCAGGGCCCGAACTATGGCTACACCTTC.

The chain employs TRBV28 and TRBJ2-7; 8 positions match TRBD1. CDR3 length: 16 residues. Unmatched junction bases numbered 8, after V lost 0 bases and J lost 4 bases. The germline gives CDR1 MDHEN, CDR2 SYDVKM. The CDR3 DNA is TGTGCCAGCAGTTTATGGGCCCAGGGGGCTTCTTACGAGCAGTACTTC. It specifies CASSLWAQGASYEQYF.

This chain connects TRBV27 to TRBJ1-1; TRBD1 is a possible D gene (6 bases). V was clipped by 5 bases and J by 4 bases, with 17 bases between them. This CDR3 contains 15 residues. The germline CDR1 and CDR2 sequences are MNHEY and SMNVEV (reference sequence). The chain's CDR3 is CASSNSGGPVTEAFF. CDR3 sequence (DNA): TGTGCCAGCAGTAACTCCGGGGGGCCAGTCACTGAAGCTTTCTTT.

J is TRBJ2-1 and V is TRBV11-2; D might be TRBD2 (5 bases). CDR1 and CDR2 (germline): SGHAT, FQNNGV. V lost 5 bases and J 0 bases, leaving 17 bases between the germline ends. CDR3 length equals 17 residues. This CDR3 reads CASSPGLAASSYNEQFF. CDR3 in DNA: TGTGCCAGCAGCCCGGGATTAGCTGCCAGCTCCTACAATGAGCAGTTCTTC.

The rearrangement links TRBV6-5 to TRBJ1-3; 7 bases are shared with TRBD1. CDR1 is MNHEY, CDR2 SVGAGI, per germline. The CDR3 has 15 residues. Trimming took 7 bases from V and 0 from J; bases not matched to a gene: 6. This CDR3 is CASTQGVFSGNTIYF. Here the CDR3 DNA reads TGTGCCAGCACCCAGGGGGTGTTCTCTGGAAACACCATATATTTT.

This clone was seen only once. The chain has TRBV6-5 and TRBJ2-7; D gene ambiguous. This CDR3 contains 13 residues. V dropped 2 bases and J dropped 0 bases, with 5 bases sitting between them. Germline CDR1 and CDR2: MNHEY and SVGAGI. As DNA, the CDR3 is TGTGCCAGCAGTTACGGGAACTCCTACGAGCAGTACTTC. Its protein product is CASSYGNSYEQYF.